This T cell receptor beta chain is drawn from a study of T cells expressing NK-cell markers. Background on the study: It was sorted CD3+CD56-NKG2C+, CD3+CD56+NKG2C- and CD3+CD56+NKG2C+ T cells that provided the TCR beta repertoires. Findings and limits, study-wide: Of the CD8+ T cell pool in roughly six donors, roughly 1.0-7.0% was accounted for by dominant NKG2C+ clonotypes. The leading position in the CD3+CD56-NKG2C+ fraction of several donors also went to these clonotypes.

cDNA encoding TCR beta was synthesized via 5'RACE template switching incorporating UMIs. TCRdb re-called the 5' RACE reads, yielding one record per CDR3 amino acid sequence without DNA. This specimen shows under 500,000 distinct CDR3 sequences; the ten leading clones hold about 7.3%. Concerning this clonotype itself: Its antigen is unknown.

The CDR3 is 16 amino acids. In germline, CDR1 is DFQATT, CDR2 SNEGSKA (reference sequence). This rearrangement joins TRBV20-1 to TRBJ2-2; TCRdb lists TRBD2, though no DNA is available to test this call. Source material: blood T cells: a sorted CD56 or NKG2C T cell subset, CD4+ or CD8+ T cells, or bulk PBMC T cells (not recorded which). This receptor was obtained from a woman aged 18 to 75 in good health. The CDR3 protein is CSARNSERGNTGELFF.